Sequencing of this T cell receptor beta chain was carried out in a study of cytomegalovirus exposure and HLA in healthy donors. Germline CDR1 and CDR2: ENHRY and SYGVKD. V gave up 11 bases and J gave up 7 bases; unmatched junction bases: 7. The length of the CDR3 is 12 residues. The PCR used 60 Vbeta and 13 Jbeta primers. Method: immunoSEQ multiplex PCR; TCRdb's copy keeps in-frame clones and lacks some. The sample holds some 100,000 clones, around 75% seen once. The sequence came from a male donor in good health and CMV-seropositive. The V call is TRBV10-3, the J call TRBJ1-2; TRBD1 agrees at 10 bases. Sequencing was performed on PBMCs. CDR3 nucleotide sequence: TGTGCCTTAAAAGGGACAGGGGTTGGCTACACCTTC. It codes for CALKGTGVGYTF.